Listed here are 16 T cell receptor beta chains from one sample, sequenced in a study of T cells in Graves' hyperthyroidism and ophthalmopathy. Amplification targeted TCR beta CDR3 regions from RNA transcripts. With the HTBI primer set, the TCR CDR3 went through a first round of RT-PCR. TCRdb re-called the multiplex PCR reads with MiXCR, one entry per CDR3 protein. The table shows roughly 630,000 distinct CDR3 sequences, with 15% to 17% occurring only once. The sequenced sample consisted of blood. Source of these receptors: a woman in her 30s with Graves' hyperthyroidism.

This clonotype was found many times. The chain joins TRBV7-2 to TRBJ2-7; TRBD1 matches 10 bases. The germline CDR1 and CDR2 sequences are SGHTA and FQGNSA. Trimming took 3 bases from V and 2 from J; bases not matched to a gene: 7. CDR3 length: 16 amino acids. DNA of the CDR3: TGTGCCAGCAGCTTCCCGGGGACAGGGGTCACCTACGAGCAGTACTTC. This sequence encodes CASSFPGTGVTYEQYF.

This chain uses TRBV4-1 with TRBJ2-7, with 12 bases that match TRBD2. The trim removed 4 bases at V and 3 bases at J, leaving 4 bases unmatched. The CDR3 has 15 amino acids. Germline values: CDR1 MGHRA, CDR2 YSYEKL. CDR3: CASSPTSGGLYEQYF. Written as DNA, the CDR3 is TGCGCCAGCAGCCCGACTAGCGGGGGACTCTACGAGCAGTACTTC.

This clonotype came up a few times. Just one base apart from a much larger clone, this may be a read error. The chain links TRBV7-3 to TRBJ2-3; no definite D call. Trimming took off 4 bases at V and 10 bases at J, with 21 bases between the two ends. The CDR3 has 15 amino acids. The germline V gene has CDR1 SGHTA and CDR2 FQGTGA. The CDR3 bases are TGTGCCAGCAGCTATGGACGGAGCCACTGGGATGCGCAGTATTTT. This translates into CASSYGRSHWDAQYF.

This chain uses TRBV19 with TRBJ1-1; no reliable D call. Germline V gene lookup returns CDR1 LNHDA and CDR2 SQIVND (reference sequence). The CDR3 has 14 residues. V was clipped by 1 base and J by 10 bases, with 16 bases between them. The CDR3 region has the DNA TGTGCCAGTAGTATAGGAAATTTGCGAGCCGGAGCTTTCTTT. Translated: CASSIGNLRAGAFF.

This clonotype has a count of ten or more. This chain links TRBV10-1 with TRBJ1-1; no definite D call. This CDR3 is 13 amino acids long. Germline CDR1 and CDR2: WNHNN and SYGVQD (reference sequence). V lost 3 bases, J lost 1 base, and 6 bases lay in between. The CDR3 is CASSERENTEAFF. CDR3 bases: TGCGCCAGCAGTGAAAGGGAGAACACTGAAGCTTTCTTT.

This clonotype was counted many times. The CDR3 reads CASSFQGFGTDTQYF. CDR3 in DNA: TGTGCCAGCAGTTTCCAGGGGTTCGGCACAGATACGCAGTATTTT. The V call is TRBV6-1, the J call TRBJ2-3; D perhaps matches TRBD1 (6 bases). The CDR3 spans 15 residues. With 5 bases removed from V and 1 base from J, the gap between germline ends came to 13 bases. Germline lookup yields CDR1 MNHNS and CDR2 SASEGT.

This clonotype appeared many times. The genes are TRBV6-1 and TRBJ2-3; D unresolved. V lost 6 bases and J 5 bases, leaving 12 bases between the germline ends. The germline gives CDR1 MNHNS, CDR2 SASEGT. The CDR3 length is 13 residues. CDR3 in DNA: TGTGCCAGCAGCTCCCGACTTGGAGATACGCAGTATTTT. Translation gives CASSSRLGDTQYF.

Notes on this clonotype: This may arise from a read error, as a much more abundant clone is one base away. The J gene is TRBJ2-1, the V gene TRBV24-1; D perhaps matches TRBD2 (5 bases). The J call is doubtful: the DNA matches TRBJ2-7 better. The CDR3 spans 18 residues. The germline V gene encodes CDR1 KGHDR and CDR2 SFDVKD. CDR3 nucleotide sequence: TGTGCCACCAGTGATCTCCCCGGGTCAGGCGCTGACTACAATGAGCAGTACTTC. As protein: CATSDLPGSGADYNEQYF.

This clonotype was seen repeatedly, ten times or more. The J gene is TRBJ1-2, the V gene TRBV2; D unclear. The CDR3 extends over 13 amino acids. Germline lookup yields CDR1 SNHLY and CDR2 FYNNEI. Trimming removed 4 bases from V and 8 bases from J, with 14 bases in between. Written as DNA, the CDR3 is TGTGCCAGCAGTGGACTGGACCGTTTGGGCTACACCTTC. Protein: CASSGLDRLGYTF.

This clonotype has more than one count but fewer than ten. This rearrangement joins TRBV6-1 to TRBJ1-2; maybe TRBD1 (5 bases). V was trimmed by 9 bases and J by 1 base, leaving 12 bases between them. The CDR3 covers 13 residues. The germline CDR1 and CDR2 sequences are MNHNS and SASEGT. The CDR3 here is CASPLQVNYGYTF. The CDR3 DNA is TGTGCCAGTCCACTACAGGTTAACTATGGCTACACCTTC.

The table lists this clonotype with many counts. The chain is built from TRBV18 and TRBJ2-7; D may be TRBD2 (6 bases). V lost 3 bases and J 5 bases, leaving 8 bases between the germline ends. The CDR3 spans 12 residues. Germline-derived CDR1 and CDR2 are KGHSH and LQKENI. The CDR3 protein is CASSPGEDEQYF. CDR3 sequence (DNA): TGTGCCAGCTCACCCGGGGAGGACGAGCAGTACTTC.

The DNA for the CDR3 is TGCGCCAGCAGCTTGACGCTTGATGAGCAGTTCTTC. Protein product: CASSLTLDEQFF. The chain combines TRBV5-1 with TRBJ2-1; D gene unclear. Deletions cut 1 base from V and 8 bases from J, with 7 bases between. CDR1 is SGHRS and CDR2 is YFSETQ in the germline V gene. The CDR3 has 12 residues.

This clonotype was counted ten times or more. The DNA of the CDR3 is TGCAGCGTTGTAAACCTGAACACTGAAGCTTTCTTT. Translation: CSVVNLNTEAFF. The rearrangement uses TRBV29-1 and TRBJ1-1; no firm D call. The ends were cut back, 4 bases at V and 0 bases at J, with 6 bases in the middle. There are 12 residues in the CDR3. CDR1 and CDR2 from the germline V gene are SQVTM and ANQGSEA.

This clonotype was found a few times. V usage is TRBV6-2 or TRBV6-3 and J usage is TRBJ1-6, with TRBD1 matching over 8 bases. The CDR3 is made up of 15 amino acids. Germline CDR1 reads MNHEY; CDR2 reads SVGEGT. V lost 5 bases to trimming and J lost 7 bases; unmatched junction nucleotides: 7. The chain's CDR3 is CASSKAGGGNSPLHF. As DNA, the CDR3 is TGTGCCAGCAGTAAAGCAGGGGGCGGAAATTCACCCCTCCACTTT.

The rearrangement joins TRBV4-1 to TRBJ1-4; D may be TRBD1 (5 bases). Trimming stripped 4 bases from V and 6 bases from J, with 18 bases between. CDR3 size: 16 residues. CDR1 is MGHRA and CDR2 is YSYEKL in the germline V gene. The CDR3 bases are TGCGCCAGCAGCCGGACACGGGAGGGGATCGATGAAAAACTGTTTTTT. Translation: CASSRTREGIDEKLFF.

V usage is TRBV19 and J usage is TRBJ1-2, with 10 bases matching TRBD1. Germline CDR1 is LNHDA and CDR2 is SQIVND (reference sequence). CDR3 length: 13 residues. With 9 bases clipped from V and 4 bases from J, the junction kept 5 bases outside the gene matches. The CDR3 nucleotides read TGTGCCAGAGGGACAGGGGCCCTCTATGGCTACACCTTC. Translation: CARGTGALYGYTF.